This paragraph covers one TCR beta chain sequence. The same CDR3 arises from other DNA sequences in this sample as well. V lost 0 bases to trimming and J lost 0 bases; unmatched junction nucleotides: 2. CDR3 length: 16 amino acids. CDR1 is LGHNA, CDR2 YNFKEQ, per germline. This sample was taken from a study of blood T cell repertoires in COVID-19. About the study: Spain, Italy and the United States supplied samples that represented acute and convalescent COVID-19. From T cells, B-cell-depleted T cells, or PBMCs came the material, which was cDNA or gDNA.

In the original workflow: Nucleated cell number was recorded as an estimate derived from reference gene primer amplification. Profiled with immunoSEQ multiplex PCR; TCRdb holds only in-frame clones, not every one. Clonal size and the V and J genes are those of that table, whereas D and trimming came from the DNA. The sample holds 180,000 or so clones; 80% to 90% are singletons and the top ten take about 3.5%. Source material: PBMCs or T cells enriched from blood (not recorded which). This clonotype was sampled from a woman aged 45-65 years in a cohort exposed to, infected with or recovered from COVID-19 (not recorded which). The rearrangement links TRBV4-2 to TRBJ2-7; 10 bases fit TRBD2. DNA of the CDR3: TGTGCCAGCAGCCAAGACAGACTAGCGGGCTCCTACGAGCAGTACTTC. Its translation: CASSQDRLAGSYEQYF.